This record looks at one TCR beta chain sequence and its context. Trimming stripped 2 bases from V and 0 bases from J, with 13 bases between. Germline V gene data show CDR1 as LNHNV and CDR2 as YYDKDF (reference sequence). This CDR3 is 17 amino acids long. The source material, RNA transcripts, was used to amplify TCR beta CDR3 regions. In the first-round RT-PCR of the TCR CDR3, the HTBI primer set was used. TCRdb ran MiXCR on the multiplex PCR reads and lists one entry per CDR3 protein. Of over 450,000 distinct CDR3 sequences in the sample, roughly a sixth were seen once. These data originate in a study of T cells in Graves' hyperthyroidism and ophthalmopathy.

V is TRBV15 and J is TRBJ2-2; D possibly corresponds to TRBD1 (6 bases). The TCR originated in a woman aged 18 to 35 with Graves' ophthalmopathy. Material: blood. The CDR3 reads CATSRSRWTANTGELFF. The DNA for the CDR3 is TGTGCCACCAGCAGATCGAGATGGACAGCGAACACCGGGGAGCTGTTTTTT.